The 6 T cell receptor beta chains listed next were all sequenced from one sample in a study of early T cells in non-severe SARS-CoV-2 infection. MiXCR, run by TCRdb on the 5' RACE reads, gives a single entry per CDR3 protein. This table holds some 63,000 distinct CDR3 sequences, roughly 13% found once. The sample taken for sequencing was whole blood. These receptors were collected from an adult who was a healthcare worker with PCR-confirmed SARS-CoV-2 infection or an uninfected control (not recorded which).

The V call is TRBV6-2 or TRBV6-3, the J call TRBJ2-5; D unresolved. V was pared by 5 bases and J by 4 bases, with 8 bases between. The CDR3 covers 12 residues. The V gene's germline CDR1 is MNHEY and CDR2 SVGEGT. DNA of the CDR3: TGTGCCAGCAGTGACCCGGGAGAGACCCAGTACTTC. It is translated as CASSDPGETQYF.

This clonotype was detected many times. The genes are TRBV12-3 or TRBV12-4 and TRBJ2-7; 10 bases are shared with TRBD1. The CDR3 runs to 14 residues. Trimming removed 6 bases from V and 4 bases from J; junction bases left unmatched: 6. The CDR3 spells CASSGQGVLYEQYF. In DNA, the CDR3 is TGTGCCAGCAGCGGACAGGGGGTTCTATACGAGCAGTACTTC.

This clonotype has a handful of counts. This chain joins TRBV7-9 and TRBJ2-5; TRBD1 aligns across 10 bases. The trim removed 5 bases at V and 9 bases at J, leaving 12 bases unmatched. This CDR3 comprises 15 residues. Germline V gene lookup returns CDR1 SEHNR and CDR2 FQNEAQ (reference sequence). The CDR3: CASSPHTGQGGAQYF. CDR3 coding DNA: TGTGCCAGCAGCCCCCATACCGGACAGGGGGGGGCCCAGTACTTC.

The J gene is TRBJ2-5, the V gene TRBV9; 13 bases are shared with TRBD2. Unmatched junction bases numbered 3, after V lost 3 bases and J lost 4 bases. The CDR3 spans 15 residues. Germline V CDR1 and CDR2: SGDLS, YYNGEE. CDR3 DNA: TGTGCCAGCAGCGCCCGGACTAGCGGGGGAGAGACCCAGTACTTC. This gives the protein CASSARTSGGETQYF.

The chain couples TRBV2 to TRBJ1-4, with D maybe TRBD1 (5 bases). In germline, CDR1 is SNHLY, CDR2 FYNNEI. CDR3 length: 13 amino acids. The ends were cut back, 0 bases at V and 10 bases at J, with 9 bases in the middle. CDR3 sequence (DNA): TGTGCCAGCAGTGAAGCGCGGGGGGGAAAACTGTTTTTT. Protein product: CASSEARGGKLFF.

This clonotype was counted ten times or more. The chain joins TRBV12-5 to TRBJ2-7, with a possible D match to TRBD2 (6 bases). The V and J ends lost 2 bases and 0 bases respectively, with 11 bases between them. The CDR3 loop spans 15 amino acids. Per the germline V gene, CDR1 is LGHNT and CDR2 is FRNRAP. The CDR3 nucleotides are TGTGCTAGTGGTTTGTTGGAGGGATCCTCCTACGAGCAGTACTTC. This encodes CASGLLEGSSYEQYF.